The 29 T cell receptor beta chains below come from one sample, sequenced in a study of cytomegalovirus exposure and HLA in healthy donors. This PCR relied on a set of 60 Vbeta primers and 13 Jbeta primers. TCRdb's table, derived via immunoSEQ multiplex PCR, lists solely in-frame clones and lacks some. The data contain 150,000 to 200,000 clones, about four fifths of them singletons. The specimen sequenced was PBMCs. These receptors originate from a male donor in good health and CMV-seropositive.

V gene TRBV7-9 combines with J gene TRBJ1-5, with D maybe TRBD1 (5 bases). V lost 7 bases and J lost 6, with 16 bases in between. The germline gives CDR1 SEHNR, CDR2 FQNEAQ (reference sequence). CDR3 length: 14 residues. For the CDR3, the DNA is TGTGCCAGCAACCAAGGGGTAGATAGTCAGCCCCAGCATTTT. It encodes CASNQGVDSQPQHF.

This chain connects TRBV19 to TRBJ1-2, with 7 bases identical to TRBD1. The germline V gene has CDR1 LNHDA and CDR2 SQIVND (reference sequence). The ends lost 6 bases at V and 4 bases at J; junction bases unmatched: 8. The length of the CDR3 is 14 residues. CDR3 residues: CASRQGLIGYGYTF. The CDR3 nucleotides are TGTGCCAGTAGACAGGGGCTAATAGGCTATGGCTACACCTTC.

The chain joins TRBV11-2 to TRBJ2-7; no reliable D call. CDR1 and CDR2 from the germline V gene are SGHAT and FQNNGV. The CDR3 spans 13 residues. V was trimmed by 0 bases and J by 2 bases, leaving 5 bases between them. In DNA form, the CDR3 reads TGTGCCAGCAGCTTAGAACAGACCTACGAGCAGTACTTC. Amino acids: CASSLEQTYEQYF.

The rearrangement links TRBV6-5 to TRBJ1-4, with a possible D match to TRBD1 (5 bases). V dropped 6 bases and J dropped 11 bases, with 16 bases sitting between them. This CDR3 has 13 residues. Germline V gene sequence: CDR1 MNHEY, CDR2 SVGAGI. CDR3 residues: CASRGGVGQKLFF. The CDR3 DNA follows: TGTGCCAGCAGGGGAGGGGTGGGGCAGAAACTGTTTTTT.

The genes are TRBV15 and TRBJ2-5; D possibly corresponds to TRBD2 (6 bases). Germline CDR1 and CDR2: LNHNV and YYDKDF (reference sequence). Trimming took 4 bases from V and 5 from J, leaving 17 bases between them. This CDR3 comprises 15 residues. CDR3 loop: CATSKGGTQGETQYF. The DNA for the CDR3 is TGTGCCACCAGCAAAGGCGGGACTCAGGGCGAGACCCAGTACTTC.

This clone appeared once. The chain carries TRBV19 and TRBJ2-7; tentatively, D is TRBD2 (5 bases). CDR1 is LNHDA, CDR2 SQIVND, per germline (reference sequence). V was pared by 5 bases and J by 5 bases, with 31 bases between. The CDR3 sequence is 19 residues long. CDR3 region: CASSSERYPGEVRVDEQYF. The DNA of the CDR3 is TGTGCCAGTAGTTCAGAGAGGTACCCCGGGGAAGTTCGAGTGGACGAGCAGTACTTC.

This chain joins TRBV28 and TRBJ2-2; possible D gene TRBD2, 6 bases. The CDR3 is 15 residues long. Trimming removed 5 bases from V and 6 bases from J, with 16 bases in between. In germline, CDR1 is MDHEN, CDR2 SYDVKM. CDR3 DNA: TGTGCCAGCAGTGGATGGGAGGTGGGGGCCGGGGAGCTGTTTTTT. Encoded protein: CASSGWEVGAGELFF.

The V gene is TRBV7-2, the J gene TRBJ1-4; TRBD1 agrees at 7 bases. CDR3 length: 14 residues. The germline V gene has CDR1 SGHTA and CDR2 FQGNSA. Trimming at V came to 4 bases and at J to 7 bases, leaving 6 bases not matched to a gene. This CDR3 is CASSSGQAGEKLFF. The CDR3 coding sequence is TGTGCCAGCAGCTCCGGACAGGCAGGTGAAAAACTGTTTTTT.

V is TRBV9 and J is TRBJ1-4; the D gene is possibly TRBD1 (5 bases). Between the trimmed V and J ends, which lost 0 bases and 7 bases, there was a span of 13 bases. Germline V CDR1 and CDR2: SGDLS, YYNGEE. The CDR3 spans 15 residues. CDR3 loop: CASSVDPQGSEKLFF. The CDR3 DNA sequence: TGTGCCAGCAGCGTAGACCCCCAGGGAAGTGAAAAACTGTTTTTT. Variable domain in full (rest from reference TRBV9 and TRBJ1-4): DSGVTQTPKHLITATGQRVTLRCSPRSGDLSVYWYQQSLDQGLQFLIQYYNGEERAKGNILERFSAQQFPDLHSELNLSSLELGDSALYFCASSVDPQGSEKLFFGSGTQLSVL.

The genes are TRBV9 and TRBJ1-3; no clear D. CDR1 SGDLS and CDR2 YYNGEE come from the germline V gene. With 1 base removed from V and 0 bases from J, the gap between germline ends came to 8 bases. The CDR3 consists of 15 residues. The DNA for the CDR3 is TGTGCCAGCAGCGTAAGTGGCAGCTCTGGAAACACCATATATTTT. It translates to CASSVSGSSGNTIYF.

The CDR3 sequence: CASSLSGGAYEQYF. The CDR3 DNA reads TGCGCCAGCAGCTTGTCAGGGGGAGCCTACGAGCAGTACTTC. V usage is TRBV5-1 and J usage is TRBJ2-7; 7 bases align to TRBD1. Germline-derived CDR1 and CDR2 are SGHRS and YFSETQ. V lost 1 base to trimming and J lost 2 bases; unmatched junction nucleotides: 3. The CDR3 covers 14 residues.

This chain connects TRBV7-2 to TRBJ2-6, with 7 bases fitting TRBD2. CDR3 size: 19 residues. Trimming removed 4 bases from V and 0 bases from J; junction bases left unmatched: 12. Germline CDR1 and CDR2: SGHTA and FQGNSA. CDR3 sequence: CASSSGPGLTYSGANVLTF. CDR3 in DNA: TGTGCCAGCAGCTCCGGTCCGGGACTAACCTACTCTGGGGCCAACGTCCTGACTTTC.

This clone was detected once. The chain carries TRBV9 and TRBJ1-2; 7 bases align to TRBD1. The V and J ends lost 3 bases and 5 bases, in that order; junction bases with no gene match: 7. The CDR3 is 14 residues long. CDR1 SGDLS and CDR2 YYNGEE come from the germline V gene. The DNA of the CDR3 is TGTGCCAGCAGCGGACAGGGCTTACAGTATGGCTACACCTTC. Translation: CASSGQGLQYGYTF.

The chain links TRBV9 to TRBJ2-2, with TRBD2 matching 7 bases. V was pared by 0 bases and J by 1 base, with 3 bases of the junction left unmatched. The CDR3 runs to 16 residues. Germline CDR1 SGDLS, CDR2 YYNGEE. CDR3: CASSVAAGLNTGELFF. Written as DNA, the CDR3 is TGTGCCAGCAGCGTAGCAGCGGGACTGAACACCGGGGAGCTGTTTTTT.

V is TRBV25-1 and J is TRBJ2-1, with a tentative D call TRBD2 (7 bases). Germline CDR1 reads MGHDK; CDR2 reads SYGVNS. The CDR3 contains 17 residues. Trimming removed 2 bases at V and 4 bases at J, with 18 bases between. The CDR3 spells CASSEHWRGLSYNEQFF. CDR3 in DNA: TGTGCCAGCAGTGAACATTGGCGGGGGCTTTCTTACAATGAGCAGTTCTTC.

The rearrangement joins TRBV28 to TRBJ2-7; the match to TRBD2 covers 9 bases. V shed 6 bases, J shed 4 bases, and the junction held 13 bases outside the gene matches. This CDR3 contains 16 residues. Germline-derived CDR1 and CDR2 are MDHEN and SYDVKM. This CDR3 is CASSRRGVAGEYEQYF. The CDR3 DNA reads TGTGCCAGCAGCCGTCGAGGAGTAGCGGGAGAGTACGAGCAGTACTTC.

CDR3 sequence: CASSTLAGETYEQYF. The CDR3 DNA sequence: TGTGCCAGTAGTACTTTAGCGGGAGAGACCTACGAGCAGTACTTC. V and J are TRBV19 and TRBJ2-7; 9 nucleotides agree with TRBD2. V dropped 4 bases and J dropped 2; count of bases not matched to a gene: 6. The germline gives CDR1 LNHDA, CDR2 SQIVND (reference sequence). The CDR3 length is 15 residues.

The chain recombines TRBV5-6 with TRBJ1-4; D is unresolved. CDR1 SGHDT and CDR2 YYEEEE come from the germline V gene. This CDR3 is built from 14 residues. V was pared by 2 bases and J by 3 bases, with 8 bases between. DNA for the CDR3: TGTGCCAGCAGCTTCCTACAGTCTAATGAAAAACTGTTTTTT. Translated: CASSFLQSNEKLFF.

V and J are TRBV5-1 and TRBJ2-6, with D perhaps matching TRBD1 (5 bases). Deletions cut 4 bases from V and 4 bases from J, with 9 bases between. CDR1 and CDR2 (germline): SGHRS, YFSETQ. CDR3 length: 14 residues. This CDR3 reads CASSPQGGANVLTF. The CDR3 DNA follows: TGCGCCAGCAGCCCCCAGGGAGGGGCCAACGTCCTGACTTTC.

The chain joins TRBV7-9 to TRBJ1-2; D is uncertain. V gave up 1 base and J gave up 5 bases, with 5 bases separating them. The CDR3 is 12 residues long. Germline CDR1 is SEHNR and CDR2 is FQNEAQ (reference sequence). The CDR3 sequence is CASSLDIYGYTF. The CDR3 bases are TGTGCCAGCAGCTTAGATATATATGGCTACACCTTC. The full variable domain, rest sourced from reference TRBV7-9 and TRBJ1-2, is DTGVSQNPRHKITKRGQNVTFRCDPISEHNRLYWYRQTLGQGPEFLTYFQNEAQLEKSRLLSDRFSAERPKGSFSTLEIQRTEQGDSAMYLCASSLDIYGYTFGSGTRLTVV.

The J gene is TRBJ1-4, the V gene TRBV27; no clear D gene. Trimming stripped 5 bases from V and 10 bases from J, with 11 bases between. The CDR3 consists of 12 residues. Germline CDR1 is MNHEY and CDR2 is SMNVEV (reference sequence). This CDR3 reads CASSGSRGKLFF. CDR3 in DNA: TGTGCCAGCAGTGGGAGCAGAGGAAAACTGTTTTTT.

The chain employs TRBV6-5 and TRBJ1-6; D gene uncertain. Germline lookup yields CDR1 MNHEY and CDR2 SVGAGI. This CDR3 is 15 amino acids long. V lost 7 bases and J 3 bases, leaving 13 bases between the germline ends. CDR3 sequence: CASTHGELYNSPLHF. CDR3 bases: TGTGCCAGCACCCACGGAGAACTCTATAATTCACCCCTCCACTTT.

A few counts support this clone. The chain carries TRBV30 and TRBJ1-1; D unclear. The V end lost 1 base, the J end lost 5 bases, and 20 bases lay between the germline ends. CDR1 is GTSNPN, CDR2 SVGIG, per germline (reference sequence). This CDR3 is 16 amino acids long. In DNA, the CDR3 is TGTGCCTGGAGTGACGGACTCACCGACCGAGGGACTGAAGCTTTCTTT. As protein: CAWSDGLTDRGTEAFF.

The gene calls are TRBV28 and TRBJ1-1, with 7 bases fitting TRBD1. Germline V gene sequence: CDR1 MDHEN, CDR2 SYDVKM. This CDR3 has 12 residues. J gave up 4 bases and V 10 bases, and 6 bases lay outside the gene matches. The CDR3: CANRSGGTEAFF. For the CDR3, the DNA is TGTGCCAACCGATCAGGGGGCACTGAAGCTTTCTTT.

This sequence joins TRBV7-9 and TRBJ1-2; D is undetermined. The CDR3 spans 16 residues. Trimming stripped 3 bases from V and 0 bases from J, with 14 bases between. Per germline, CDR1 SEHNR and CDR2 FQNEAQ (reference sequence). Here the CDR3 reads CASSLAGGRANYGYTF. DNA for the CDR3: TGTGCCAGCAGCTTGGCAGGAGGGCGAGCTAACTATGGCTACACCTTC.

The chain recombines TRBV7-9 with TRBJ1-5; TRBD1 agrees at 7 bases. The CDR3 extends over 14 amino acids. The junction had 3 bases not matched to a gene; V was cut back by 3 bases and J by 4 bases. Per the germline V gene, CDR1 is SEHNR and CDR2 is FQNEAQ (reference sequence). The CDR3 protein is CASSLGTENQPQHF. CDR3 DNA sequence: TGTGCCAGCAGCTTGGGGACAGAAAATCAGCCCCAGCATTTT.

V usage is TRBV7-8 and J usage is TRBJ2-1; TRBD2 aligns across 9 bases. CDR1 and CDR2 from the germline V gene are SGHVS and FQNEAQ. With V trimmed by 1 base and J by 6 bases, 10 bases remained unmatched. There are 17 residues in the CDR3. CDR3 sequence: CASSLGTLAGIANEQFF. CDR3 coding DNA: TGTGCCAGCAGCTTAGGGACCCTAGCGGGAATCGCCAATGAGCAGTTCTTC.

V usage is TRBV29-1 and J usage is TRBJ2-1, with 9 bases lining up with TRBD2. This CDR3 comprises 13 residues. Germline V gene sequence: CDR1 SQVTM, CDR2 ANQGSEA. V lost 3 bases to trimming and J lost 6 bases; unmatched junction nucleotides: 3. The CDR3 region has the DNA TGCAGCGTTGACACTAGCGGGTCCAATGAGCAGTTCTTC. This encodes CSVDTSGSNEQFF.

This clone turned up a few times. V gene TRBV7-2 combines with J gene TRBJ2-3; no clear D gene. Trimming stripped 4 bases from V and 4 bases from J, with 9 bases between. Germline V gene sequence: CDR1 SGHTA, CDR2 FQGNSA. CDR3 length: 13 amino acids. The CDR3 bases are TGTGCCAGCAGCTCCTTCCCCTCAGATACGCAGTATTTT. Translating it yields CASSSFPSDTQYF.